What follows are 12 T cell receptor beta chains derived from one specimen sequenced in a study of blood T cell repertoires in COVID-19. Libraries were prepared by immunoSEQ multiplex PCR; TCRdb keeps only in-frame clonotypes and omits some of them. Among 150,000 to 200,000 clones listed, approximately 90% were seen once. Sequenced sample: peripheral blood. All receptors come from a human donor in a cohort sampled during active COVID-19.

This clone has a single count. CDR3 nucleotides: TGCAGCGTTTGCTCCCCTAACGGACTAGCGGGGGGTTTACAAGAGACCCAGTACTTC. This sequence encodes CSVCSPNGLAGGLQETQYF. This chain links TRBV29-1 with TRBJ2-5; 14 bases are a match to TRBD2. Germline V gives CDR1 SQVTM, CDR2 ANQGSEA. The CDR3 loop spans 19 amino acids. With 5 bases clipped from V and 2 bases from J, the junction kept 16 bases outside the gene matches.

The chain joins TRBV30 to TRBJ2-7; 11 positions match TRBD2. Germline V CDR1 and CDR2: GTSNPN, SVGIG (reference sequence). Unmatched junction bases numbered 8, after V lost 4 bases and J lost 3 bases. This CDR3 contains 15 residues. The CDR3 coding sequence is TGTGCCTGGACCCTAGCGGGGGGCCCTATCTACGAGCAGTACTTC. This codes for CAWTLAGGPIYEQYF.

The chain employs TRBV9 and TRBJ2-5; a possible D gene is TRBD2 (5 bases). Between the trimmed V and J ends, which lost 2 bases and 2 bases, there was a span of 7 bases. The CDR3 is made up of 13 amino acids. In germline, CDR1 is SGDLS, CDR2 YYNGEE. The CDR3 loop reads CASSVRVQETQYF. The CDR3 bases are TGTGCCAGCAGCGTGAGGGTGCAAGAGACCCAGTACTTC. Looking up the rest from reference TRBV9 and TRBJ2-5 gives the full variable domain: DSGVTQTPKHLITATGQRVTLRCSPRSGDLSVYWYQQSLDQGLQFLIQYYNGEERAKGNILERFSAQQFPDLHSELNLSSLELGDSALYFCASSVRVQETQYFGPGTRLLVL.

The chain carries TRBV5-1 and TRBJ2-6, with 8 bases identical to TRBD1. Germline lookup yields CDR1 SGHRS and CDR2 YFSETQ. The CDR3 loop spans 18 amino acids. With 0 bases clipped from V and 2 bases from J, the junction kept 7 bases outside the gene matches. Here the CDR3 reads CASSLDRTGLTGANVLTF. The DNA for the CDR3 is TGCGCCAGCAGCTTGGACAGGACAGGGCTCACTGGGGCCAACGTCCTGACTTTC.

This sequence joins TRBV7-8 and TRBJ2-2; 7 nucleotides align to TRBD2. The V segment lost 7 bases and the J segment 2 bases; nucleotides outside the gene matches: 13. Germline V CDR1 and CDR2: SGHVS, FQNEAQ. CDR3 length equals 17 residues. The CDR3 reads CASNQAWRERNTGELFF. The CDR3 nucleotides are TGTGCCAGCAACCAAGCTTGGCGGGAGAGAAACACCGGGGAGCTGTTTTTT.

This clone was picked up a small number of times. This CDR3 reads CVRSLVGLLAGGRETQYF. The DNA of the CDR3 is TGTGTCAGAAGCTTAGTAGGGCTCCTAGCGGGGGGGCGAGAGACCCAGTACTTC. The chain couples TRBV7-5 to TRBJ2-5; the D call TRBD2 from the table was never checked on the DNA. TRBV7-5 is an annotated pseudogene. The CDR3 is made up of 18 amino acids.

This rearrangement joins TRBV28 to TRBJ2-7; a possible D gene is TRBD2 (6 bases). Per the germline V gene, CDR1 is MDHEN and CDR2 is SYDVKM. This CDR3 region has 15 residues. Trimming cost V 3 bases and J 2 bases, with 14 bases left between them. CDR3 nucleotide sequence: TGTGCCAGCAGTTTTAGGGGACTGCGAACCTACGAGCAGTACTTC. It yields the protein CASSFRGLRTYEQYF.

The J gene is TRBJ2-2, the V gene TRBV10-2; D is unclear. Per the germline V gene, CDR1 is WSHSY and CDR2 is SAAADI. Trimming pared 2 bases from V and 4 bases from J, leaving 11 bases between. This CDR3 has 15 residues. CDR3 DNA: TGCGCCAGCAGTGAGAGCAGTGGGCGCACCGGGGAGCTGTTTTTT. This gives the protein CASSESSGRTGELFF.

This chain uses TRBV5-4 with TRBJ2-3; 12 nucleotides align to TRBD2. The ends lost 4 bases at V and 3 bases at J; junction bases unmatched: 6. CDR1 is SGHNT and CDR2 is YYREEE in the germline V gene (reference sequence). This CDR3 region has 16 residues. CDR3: CASSPRTSGATDTQYF. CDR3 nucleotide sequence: TGTGCCAGCAGCCCCCGGACTAGCGGGGCGACAGATACGCAGTATTTT.

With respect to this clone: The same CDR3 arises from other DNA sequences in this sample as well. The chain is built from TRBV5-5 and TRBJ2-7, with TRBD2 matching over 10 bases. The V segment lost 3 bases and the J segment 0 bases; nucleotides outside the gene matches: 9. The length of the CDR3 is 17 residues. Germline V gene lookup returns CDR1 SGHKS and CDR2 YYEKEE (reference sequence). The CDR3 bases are TGTGCCAGCAGCTCTCGGGGGCAGCGGGGGGGCTCCTACGAGCAGTACTTC. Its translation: CASSSRGQRGGSYEQYF. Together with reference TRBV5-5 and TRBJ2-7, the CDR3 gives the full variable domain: DAGVTQSPTHLIKTRGQQVTLRCSPISGHKSVSWYQQVLGQGPQFIFQYYEKEERGRGNFPDRFSARQFPNYSSELNVNALLLGDSALYLCASSSRGQRGGSYEQYFGPGTRLTVT.

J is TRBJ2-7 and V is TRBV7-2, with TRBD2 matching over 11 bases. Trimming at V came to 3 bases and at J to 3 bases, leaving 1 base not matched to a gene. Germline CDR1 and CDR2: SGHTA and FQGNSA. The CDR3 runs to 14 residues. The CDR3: CASSLLAGGYEQYF. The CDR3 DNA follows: TGTGCCAGCAGCTTGCTAGCGGGAGGCTACGAGCAGTACTTC.

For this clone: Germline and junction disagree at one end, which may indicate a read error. The CDR3 protein is CSAETGQGTFYF. In DNA, the CDR3 is TGCAGCGCCGAGACGGGACAGGGGACCTTTTACTTC. The chain has TRBV29-1 and TRBJ1-2; 10 bases map to TRBD1. Germline V gene data show CDR1 as SQVTM and CDR2 as ANQGSEA. The CDR3 has 12 amino acids.